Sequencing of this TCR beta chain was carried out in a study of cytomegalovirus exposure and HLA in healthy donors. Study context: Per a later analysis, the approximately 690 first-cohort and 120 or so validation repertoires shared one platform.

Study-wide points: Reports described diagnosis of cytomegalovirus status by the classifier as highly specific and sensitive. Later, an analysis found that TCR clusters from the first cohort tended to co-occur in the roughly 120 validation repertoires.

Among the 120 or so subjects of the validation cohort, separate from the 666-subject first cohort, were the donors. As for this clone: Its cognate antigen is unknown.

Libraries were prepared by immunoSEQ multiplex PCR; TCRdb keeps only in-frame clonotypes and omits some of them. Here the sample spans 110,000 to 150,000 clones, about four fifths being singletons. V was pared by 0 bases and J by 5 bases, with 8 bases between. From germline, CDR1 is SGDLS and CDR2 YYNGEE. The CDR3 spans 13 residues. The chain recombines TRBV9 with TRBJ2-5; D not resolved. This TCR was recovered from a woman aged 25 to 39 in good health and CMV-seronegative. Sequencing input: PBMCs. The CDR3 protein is CASSVGGRETQYF. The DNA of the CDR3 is TGTGCCAGCAGCGTAGGTGGGCGTGAGACCCAGTACTTC.